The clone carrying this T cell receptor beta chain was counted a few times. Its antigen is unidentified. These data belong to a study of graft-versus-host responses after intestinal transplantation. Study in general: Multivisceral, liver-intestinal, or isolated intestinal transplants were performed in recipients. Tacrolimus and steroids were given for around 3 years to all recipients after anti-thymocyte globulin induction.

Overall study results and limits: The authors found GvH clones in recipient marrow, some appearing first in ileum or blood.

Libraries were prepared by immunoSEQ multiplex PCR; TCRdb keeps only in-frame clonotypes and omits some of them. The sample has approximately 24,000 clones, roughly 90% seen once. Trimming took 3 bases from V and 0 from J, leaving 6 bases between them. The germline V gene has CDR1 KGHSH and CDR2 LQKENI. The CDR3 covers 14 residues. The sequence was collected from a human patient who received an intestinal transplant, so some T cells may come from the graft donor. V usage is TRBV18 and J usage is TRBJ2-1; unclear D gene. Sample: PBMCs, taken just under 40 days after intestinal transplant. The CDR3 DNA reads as TGTGCCAGCTCACCCCCGAGCTCCTACAATGAGCAGTTCTTC. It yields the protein CASSPPSSYNEQFF.